Shown below are 30 T cell receptor beta chains from a single sample sequenced in a study of blood T cell repertoires in COVID-19. The data were produced by immunoSEQ multiplex PCR, yet TCRdb's version contains in-frame clones alone and is incomplete. The table lists around 120,000 clones, 65% to 90% of them singletons. Sequencing was carried out using peripheral blood. The receptors derive from an elderly man with acute or convalescent COVID-19.

The chain carries TRBV27 and TRBJ1-5; 10 bases align to TRBD1. The V segment lost 8 bases and the J segment 9 bases; nucleotides outside the gene matches: 7. There are 13 residues in the CDR3. Germline CDR1 and CDR2: MNHEY and SMNVEV (reference sequence). The CDR3 reads CASSDRGSPPQHF. The CDR3 DNA reads TGTGCCAGCTCGGACAGGGGGTCGCCGCCCCAGCATTTT.

This clone was detected only a few times. The V gene is TRBV19, the J gene TRBJ2-7; D is uncertain. Germline V gene lookup returns CDR1 LNHDA and CDR2 SQIVND (reference sequence). The CDR3 has 13 amino acids. Trimming took 3 bases from V and 3 from J, leaving 9 bases between them. The CDR3 sequence is CASSIPGGYEQYF. The DNA of the CDR3 is TGTGCCAGTAGTATCCCCGGCGGCTACGAGCAGTACTTC.

The chain combines TRBV11-3 with TRBJ1-2; D gene ambiguous. Germline values: CDR1 SGHNT, CDR2 YENEEA. The CDR3 contains 15 residues. Trimming stripped 1 base from V and 8 bases from J, with 17 bases between. CDR3 sequence: CASSLVASLRYGYTF. DNA for the CDR3: TGTGCCAGCAGCTTAGTGGCATCCTTAAGATACGGCTACACCTTC.

In its sample, this clone was seen once. The J gene is TRBJ1-1, the V gene TRBV3-1 (or the pseudogene TRBV3-2), with 10 bases identical to TRBD1. The CDR3 covers 16 residues. The junction had 6 bases not matched to a gene; V was cut back by 4 bases and J by 1 base. Per the germline V gene, CDR1 is LGHDT and CDR2 is YNNKEL (reference sequence). The CDR3, as DNA: TGTGCCAGCAGCCTCGGGACAGGGGCACCGAACACTGAAGCTTTCTTT. Amino acids: CASSLGTGAPNTEAFF.

The chain joins TRBV5-1 to TRBJ1-3; 7 bases are shared with TRBD1. The V segment lost 6 bases and the J segment 4 bases; nucleotides outside the gene matches: 4. The germline CDR1 and CDR2 sequences are SGHRS and YFSETQ. The CDR3 has 13 residues. The CDR3 coding sequence is TGCGCCAGCAACCAGGGGGAGGGAAACACCATATATTTT. It translates to CASNQGEGNTIYF. The complete variable domain, with remaining parts taken from reference TRBV5-1 and TRBJ1-3, reads KAGVTQTPRYLIKTRGQQVTLSCSPISGHRSVSWYQQTPGQGLQFLFEYFSETQRNKGNFPGRFSGRQFSNSRSEMNVSTLELGDSALYLCASNQGEGNTIYFGEGSWLTVV.

V usage is TRBV9 and J usage is TRBJ2-1; no clear D. The CDR3 length is 13 residues. V lost 4 bases and J 10 bases, leaving 15 bases between the germline ends. Germline CDR1 reads SGDLS; CDR2 reads YYNGEE. CDR3 residues: CASSYLPETEQFF. The CDR3 coding sequence is TGTGCCAGCAGCTACTTACCGGAGACCGAGCAGTTCTTC.

The CDR3 DNA sequence: TGTGCCAGCAGTTCACAGGGCTCTGGAAACACCATATATTTT. As protein: CASSSQGSGNTIYF. The rearrangement joins TRBV6-5 to TRBJ1-3; a weak D match, TRBD1 (6 bases). The germline CDR1 and CDR2 sequences are MNHEY and SVGAGI. The CDR3 contains 14 residues. V was clipped by 4 bases and J by 0 bases, with 7 bases between them.

This chain joins TRBV21-1 and TRBJ2-3; the tabulated D call, TRBD1, remains unverified against the DNA. TRBV21-1 is an annotated pseudogene. The CDR3 contains 16 residues. In DNA form, the CDR3 reads TGTGCCAGCAGCCCTGGGACAGGGAGAAGCACAGATACGCAGTATTTT. Translating gives CASSPGTGRSTDTQYF.

The chain uses TRBV2 and TRBJ2-1, with 10 bases identical to TRBD2. The V segment lost 7 bases and the J segment 6 bases; nucleotides outside the gene matches: 6. The CDR3 is made up of 14 amino acids. The germline V gene encodes CDR1 SNHLY and CDR2 FYNNEI. CDR3: CASMERGGPNEQFF. Written as DNA, the CDR3 is TGTGCCAGCATGGAGCGGGGGGGCCCCAATGAGCAGTTCTTC.

This rearrangement joins TRBV18 to TRBJ2-1; 9 bases line up with TRBD2. Germline CDR1 and CDR2: KGHSH and LQKENI. The CDR3 is made up of 15 amino acids. V shed 0 bases, J shed 6 bases, and the junction held 3 bases outside the gene matches. CDR3 coding DNA: TGTGCCAGCTCACCACCACTAGCGGGTACCAATGAGCAGTTCTTC. Protein sequence: CASSPPLAGTNEQFF.

The J gene is TRBJ1-2, the V gene TRBV6-2 or TRBV6-3; D is unclear. The CDR3 loop spans 12 amino acids. Germline V gene lookup returns CDR1 MNHEY and CDR2 SVGEGT. Trimming stripped 6 bases from V and 8 bases from J, with 13 bases between. CDR3 region: CASSGGPGGYTF. DNA of the CDR3: TGTGCCAGCAGCGGAGGCCCAGGAGGCTACACCTTC.

This clone was found a few times. The rearrangement links TRBV12-3 or TRBV12-4 to TRBJ1-1, with D perhaps matching TRBD1 (5 bases). Trimming removed 7 bases from V and 5 bases from J, with 14 bases in between. This CDR3 has 13 residues. CDR3 in DNA: TGTGCCAGCATCTTGGGGGGAAGAACTGAAGCTTTCTTT. Protein sequence: CASILGGRTEAFF.

The chain joins TRBV7-2 to TRBJ1-2; D ambiguous. Germline CDR1 is SGHTA and CDR2 is FQGNSA. Trimming took 2 bases from V and 2 from J, leaving 12 bases between them. The CDR3 is 15 amino acids. CDR3 protein: CASSLLEGSNYGYTF. CDR3 nucleotide sequence: TGTGCCAGCAGCTTATTAGAGGGATCGAACTATGGCTACACCTTC.

The J gene is TRBJ2-1, the V gene TRBV27; 12 positions agree with TRBD2. V lost 8 bases and J lost 4; bases outside the gene matches: 3. CDR3 length: 14 residues. Germline lookup yields CDR1 MNHEY and CDR2 SMNVEV (reference sequence). For the CDR3, the DNA is TGTGCCAGCCGGACTAGCGGGATATACAATGAGCAGTTCTTC. Protein: CASRTSGIYNEQFF.

The chain is built from TRBV11-1 and TRBJ2-1; 8 nucleotides match TRBD2. This CDR3 has 15 residues. Germline CDR1 reads SGHAT; CDR2 reads FQDESV (reference sequence). The V and J ends lost 2 bases and 7 bases, in that order; junction bases with no gene match: 7. CDR3 coding DNA: TGTGCCAGCAGCTTATCGGATAGCGGGAAAAATGAGCAGTTCTTC. This gives the protein CASSLSDSGKNEQFF.

This rearrangement joins TRBV7-8 to TRBJ2-5; TRBD1 matches at 7 bases. This CDR3 comprises 13 residues. Germline-derived CDR1 and CDR2 are SGHVS and FQNEAQ. With V trimmed by 5 bases and J by 4 bases, 4 bases remained unmatched. The CDR3, as DNA: TGTGCCAGCAGCCTCGGGACAGTAGAGACCCAGTACTTC. Translating it yields CASSLGTVETQYF.

The gene calls are TRBV18 and TRBJ1-1; 7 bases are a match to TRBD1. The CDR3 loop spans 14 amino acids. The ends lost 2 bases at V and 3 bases at J; junction bases unmatched: 3. Per germline, CDR1 KGHSH and CDR2 LQKENI. CDR3 in DNA: TGTGCCAGCTCACCAAGGGGGCAGGACACTGAAGCTTTCTTT. Protein: CASSPRGQDTEAFF.

J is TRBJ1-3 and V is TRBV7-6; D is perhaps TRBD1 (5 bases). The V gene's germline CDR1 is SGHVS and CDR2 FNYEAQ. This CDR3 is built from 16 residues. V was pared by 0 bases and J by 0 bases, with 9 bases between. In DNA form, the CDR3 reads TGTGCCAGCAGCTTAGCGGAGGGGATCTCTGGAAACACCATATATTTT. Translating it yields CASSLAEGISGNTIYF.

The chain employs TRBV18 and TRBJ2-2, with 7 bases aligning to TRBD1. J was trimmed by 2 bases and V by 6 bases; bases with no gene match: 6. Looked up from germline, CDR1 is KGHSH and CDR2 is LQKENI. This CDR3 is 15 amino acids long. In DNA, the CDR3 is TGTGCCAGCTCGCCCCAGGGGGTAAACACCGGGGAGCTGTTTTTT. Its translation: CASSPQGVNTGELFF. The variable domain in full, completed from reference TRBV18 and TRBJ2-2, reads NAGVMQNPRHLVRRRGQEARLRCSPMKGHSHVYWYRQLPEEGLKFMVYLQKENIIDESGMPKERFSAEFPKEGPSILRIQQVVRGDSAAYFCASSPQGVNTGELFFGEGSRLTVL.

The chain employs TRBV5-8 and TRBJ2-5, with 7 bases lining up with TRBD2. The trim removed 4 bases at V and 5 bases at J, leaving 8 bases unmatched. The CDR3 covers 14 residues. Germline V gene lookup returns CDR1 SGHTS and CDR2 YDEGEE. CDR3 region: CASSRWTRRETQYF. CDR3 sequence (DNA): TGTGCCAGCAGCCGCTGGACTAGGAGGGAGACCCAGTACTTC.

This sequence joins TRBV24-1 and TRBJ2-3; D is uncertain. This CDR3 has 16 amino acids. V lost 3 bases to trimming and J lost 1 base, with 13 bases between them. Germline V gene lookup returns CDR1 KGHDR and CDR2 SFDVKD. In DNA, the CDR3 is TGTGCCACCAGTGATCCCACAAGACTTGGCACAGATACGCAGTATTTT. Protein product: CATSDPTRLGTDTQYF.

The chain employs TRBV10-3 and TRBJ1-2; 10 bases map to TRBD1. The CDR3 is made up of 16 amino acids. Germline V gives CDR1 ENHRY, CDR2 SYGVKD. Germline trimming cut 5 bases from V and 4 bases from J; bases unmatched to any gene: 10. The CDR3 DNA follows: TGTGCCATCAGTCCCGGGACAGGGGCCACCTTCTATGGCTACACCTTC. Translation: CAISPGTGATFYGYTF.

The chain employs TRBV5-8 and TRBJ1-5, with no clear D. Germline V lookup: CDR1 SGHTS, CDR2 YDEGEE. Trimming shortened V by 2 bases and J by 0 bases, and 9 bases separated the two germline ends. The CDR3 runs 15 residues. The CDR3 DNA reads as TGTGCCAGCAGCTTTTCTTCCAGTAGCAATCAGCCCCAGCATTTT. This codes for CASSFSSSSNQPQHF.

The chain carries TRBV5-4 and TRBJ1-6; D is perhaps TRBD1 (6 bases). With 1 base removed from V and 15 bases from J, the gap between germline ends came to 14 bases. The CDR3 extends over 13 amino acids. CDR1 is SGHNT and CDR2 is YYREEE in the germline V gene (reference sequence). CDR3 region: CASSLRDTLRLHF. The CDR3 DNA is TGTGCCAGCAGCTTGAGGGACACCCTACGCCTCCACTTT.

The count of this clone is one. This chain links TRBV28 with TRBJ1-2, with a possible D match to TRBD1 (6 bases). CDR1 is MDHEN and CDR2 is SYDVKM in the germline V gene. The V end was cut by 5 bases, the J end by 7 bases, with 14 bases between. The CDR3 is made up of 13 amino acids. The CDR3 loop is CASSPTGIIGYTF. DNA of the CDR3: TGTGCCAGCAGTCCTACAGGGATTATTGGCTACACCTTC.

This chain links TRBV5-1 with TRBJ1-4, with D perhaps TRBD1 (5 bases). V lost 4 bases and J 5 bases, leaving 15 bases between the germline ends. The CDR3 totals 15 residues. CDR1 is SGHRS and CDR2 is YFSETQ in the germline V gene. DNA for the CDR3: TGCGCCAGCAGCCTCGGACGGGGGGAGAATGAAAAACTGTTTTTT. It translates to CASSLGRGENEKLFF. The whole variable domain, remainder taken from reference TRBV5-1 and TRBJ1-4, is KAGVTQTPRYLIKTRGQQVTLSCSPISGHRSVSWYQQTPGQGLQFLFEYFSETQRNKGNFPGRFSGRQFSNSRSEMNVSTLELGDSALYLCASSLGRGENEKLFFGSGTQLSVL.

The chain carries TRBV24-1 and TRBJ2-1; 12 positions match TRBD2. The CDR3 is 15 residues long. Unmatched junction bases numbered 7, after V lost 4 bases and J lost 10 bases. From germline, CDR1 is KGHDR and CDR2 SFDVKD. The CDR3 DNA sequence: TGTGCCACCAGTGACCCTACTGGGACTAGCGGGGAGCAGTTCTTC. It yields the protein CATSDPTGTSGEQFF.

The CDR3 protein is CAISESTREEIYGYTF. CDR3 nucleotide sequence: TGTGCCATCAGTGAGTCGACTCGGGAAGAAATCTATGGCTACACCTTC. The chain joins TRBV10-3 to TRBJ1-2; D gene uncertain. This CDR3 spans 16 amino acids. Germline V lookup: CDR1 ENHRY, CDR2 SYGVKD. Trimming cost V 0 bases and J 4 bases, with 15 bases left between them.

The chain couples TRBV18 to TRBJ1-4; D may be TRBD1 (5 bases). V was trimmed by 5 bases and J by 8 bases, leaving 12 bases between them. Germline-derived CDR1 and CDR2 are KGHSH and LQKENI. CDR3 length equals 13 residues. The CDR3 region has the DNA TGTGCCAGCTCAGCGGACACGGAGGAAAAACTGTTTTTT. This sequence encodes CASSADTEEKLFF. Filled out from reference TRBV18 and TRBJ1-4, the complete variable domain reads NAGVMQNPRHLVRRRGQEARLRCSPMKGHSHVYWYRQLPEEGLKFMVYLQKENIIDESGMPKERFSAEFPKEGPSILRIQQVVRGDSAAYFCASSADTEEKLFFGSGTQLSVL.

This chain connects TRBV10-3 to TRBJ2-1; D is possibly TRBD2 (5 bases). With 6 bases removed from V and 0 bases from J, the gap between germline ends came to 15 bases. Germline values: CDR1 ENHRY, CDR2 SYGVKD. The CDR3 contains 16 residues. In DNA, the CDR3 is TGTGCCATCAGCGTGGGTAGCGAAAGCTCCTACAATGAGCAGTTCTTC. Translated: CAISVGSESSYNEQFF.